This T cell receptor beta chain was obtained from a study of blood T cell repertoires in COVID-19. Across the study: From the United States, Italy and Spain came samples of acute and convalescent COVID-19. PBMCs, B-cell-depleted T cells, or T cells were the source of the cDNA or gDNA that made up the material.

In the original processing: Researchers report that nucleated cell counts were estimated from reference gene primer amplification. Sequenced by immunoSEQ multiplex PCR; TCRdb stores in-frame clones only, minus some. V, J and clone size derive from that table, while D and trimming were established from the DNA sequence. Among tens of thousands of clones listed, 70% to 90% were seen once. Germline V CDR1 and CDR2: SEHNR, FQNEAQ (reference sequence). This CDR3 region has 14 residues. The ends lost 4 bases at V and 6 bases at J; junction bases unmatched: 8. Sequencing used peripheral blood. The rearrangement uses TRBV7-9 and TRBJ1-2, with TRBD1 identical over 7 bases. This clonotype was obtained from a human donor in a cohort sampled during active COVID-19. The donor label of this sample is uncertain. CDR3: CASSSDRAFHGYTF. As DNA, the CDR3 is TGTGCCAGCAGCTCAGACAGGGCTTTTCATGGCTACACCTTC.